The clone carrying this TCR beta chain was detected a few times. As yet, its antigen is unknown. The data were produced by immunoSEQ multiplex PCR, yet TCRdb's version contains in-frame clones alone and is incomplete. The top ten clones hold approximately 30% of a sample with 25,000 to 40,000 clones, 81% of them seen once. The time point here: blood 4 weeks post-SBRT, at nephrectomy. Specified treatment: 15 Gy SBRT to primary tumor, nephrectomy 4 weeks later. Trimming took off 3 bases at V and 9 bases at J, with 13 bases between the two ends. The CDR3 is made up of 13 amino acids. Germline assignment: CDR1 SGHRS and CDR2 YFSETQ. The data derive from a study of radiation and T cells in renal cell carcinoma. Study-level points and caveats: Baseline intratumoral clonotype presence is unknown without pretreatment biopsies. Top tumor clonotypes rose in blood 2 weeks post-radiation, then contracted.

The receptor was derived from a man in his 60s with renal cell carcinoma. This specimen consisted of blood, obtained from a patient whose treatment included radiotherapy and nephrectomy. The chain uses TRBV5-1 and TRBJ2-1; tentatively, D is TRBD1 or TRBD2 (5 bases each). This CDR3 is CASSSREGGEQFF. CDR3 coding DNA: TGCGCCAGCAGCTCCAGGGAAGGAGGTGAGCAGTTCTTC.